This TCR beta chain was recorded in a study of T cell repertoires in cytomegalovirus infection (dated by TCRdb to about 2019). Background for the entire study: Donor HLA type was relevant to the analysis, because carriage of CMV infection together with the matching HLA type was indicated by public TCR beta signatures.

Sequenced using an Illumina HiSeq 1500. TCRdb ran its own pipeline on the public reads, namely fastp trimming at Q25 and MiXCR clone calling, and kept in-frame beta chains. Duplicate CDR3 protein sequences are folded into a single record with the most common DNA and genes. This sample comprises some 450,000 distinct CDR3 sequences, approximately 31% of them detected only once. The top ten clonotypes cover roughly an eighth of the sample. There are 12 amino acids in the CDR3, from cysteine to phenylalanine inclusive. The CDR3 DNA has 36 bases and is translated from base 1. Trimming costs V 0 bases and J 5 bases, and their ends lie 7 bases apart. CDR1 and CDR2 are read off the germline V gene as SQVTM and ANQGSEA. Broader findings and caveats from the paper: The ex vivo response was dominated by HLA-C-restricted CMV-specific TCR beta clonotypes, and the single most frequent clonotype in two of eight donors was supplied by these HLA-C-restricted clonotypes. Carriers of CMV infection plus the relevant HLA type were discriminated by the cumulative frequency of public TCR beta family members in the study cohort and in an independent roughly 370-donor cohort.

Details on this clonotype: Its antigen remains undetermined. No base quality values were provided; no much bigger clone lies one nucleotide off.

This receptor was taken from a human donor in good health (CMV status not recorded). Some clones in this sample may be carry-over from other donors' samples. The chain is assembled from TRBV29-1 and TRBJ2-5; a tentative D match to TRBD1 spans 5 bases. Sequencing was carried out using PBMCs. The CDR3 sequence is CSVEEGRETQYF. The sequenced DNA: TGCAGCGTTGAAGAGGGGCGTGAGACCCAGTACTTC.